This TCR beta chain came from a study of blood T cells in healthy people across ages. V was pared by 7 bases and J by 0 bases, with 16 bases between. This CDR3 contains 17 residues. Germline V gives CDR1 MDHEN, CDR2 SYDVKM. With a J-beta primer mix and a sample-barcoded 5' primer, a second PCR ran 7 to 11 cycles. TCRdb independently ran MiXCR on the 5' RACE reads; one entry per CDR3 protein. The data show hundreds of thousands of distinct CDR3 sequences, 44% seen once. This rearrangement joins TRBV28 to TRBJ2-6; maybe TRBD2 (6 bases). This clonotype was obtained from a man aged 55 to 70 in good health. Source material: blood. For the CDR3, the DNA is TGTGCCAGCATCGACCAGCGGGTTACCTCTGGGGCCAACGTCCTGACTTTC. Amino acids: CASIDQRVTSGANVLTF. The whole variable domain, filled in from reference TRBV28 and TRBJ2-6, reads DVKVTQSSRYLVKRTGEKVFLECVQDMDHENMFWYRQDPGLGLRLIYFSYDVKMKEKGDIPEGYSVSREKKERFSLILESASTNQTSMYLCASIDQRVTSGANVLTFGAGSRLTVL.